This T cell receptor beta chain was documented in a study of T-cell reconstitution after alpha-beta-depleted transplantation in children. After removal of 2 bases from V and 5 bases from J, the junction contained 9 bases not matched to a gene. The CDR3 covers 17 residues. Per the germline V gene, CDR1 is ENHRY and CDR2 is SYGVKD. This clonotype occurred many times. Researchers prepared the TCRbeta library using unique molecular identifiers, the study reports. TCRdb re-called the PCR reads with MiXCR, one entry per CDR3 protein. The data hold 190,000 or so distinct CDR3 sequences, with about 6.8% observed a single time.

The chain has TRBV10-3 and TRBJ2-7; 13 bases are shared with TRBD2. The sequencing used PBMCs from the stem cell graft donor, collected from the stem cell graft. The sequence came from a human donor who donated a stem cell graft to a child with Wiskott-Aldrich syndrome. The CDR3 here is CAISELTSGGALNEQYF. The CDR3 DNA reads as TGTGCCATCAGTGAGCTTACTAGCGGGGGGGCATTGAACGAGCAGTACTTC.